These T cell receptor beta chains were read from a single sample in a study of T-cell reconstitution after alpha-beta-depleted transplantation in children. Each CDR3 protein is one row after TCRdb ran MiXCR on the PCR reads. The sample consists of about 610,000 distinct CDR3 sequences, about 10% of them appearing once. The sample in question was PBMCs from the stem cell graft donor, obtained from the stem cell graft. These receptors were taken from a human donor who donated a stem cell graft to a child with acute myeloid leukemia. Both conserved end residues are trimmed from each CDR3. The order of the fields is J gene, clone size, CDR3 length, V gene, CDR3 protein. Size tells how often a clone was seen (once, few, many) or the class of an expanded clone, and some rows leave it out.

j_call: TRBJ2-1; clone_size: few; cdr3_length: 12; v_call: TRBV10-3; cdr3_aa: AISDKTSYNEQF
j_call: TRBJ1-1; clone_size: few; cdr3_length: 11; v_call: TRBV29-1; cdr3_aa: SVGGSLNTEAF
j_call: TRBJ2-6; clone_size: -; cdr3_length: 13; v_call: TRBV2; cdr3_aa: ASAAGQPGANVLT
j_call: TRBJ2-1; clone_size: few; cdr3_length: 14; v_call: TRBV7-2; cdr3_aa: ASSPNSISSYNEQF
j_call: TRBJ2-1; clone_size: -; cdr3_length: 13; v_call: TRBV7-9; cdr3_aa: ASGFGFGVVNEQF
j_call: TRBJ2-1; clone_size: few; cdr3_length: 10; v_call: TRBV29-1; cdr3_aa: SVGAAPREQF
j_call: TRBJ2-6; clone_size: -; cdr3_length: 14; v_call: TRBV7-2; cdr3_aa: ASSRLGQGVTNVLT
j_call: TRBJ2-1; clone_size: -; cdr3_length: 10; v_call: TRBV7-2; cdr3_aa: ASSLGAREQF
j_call: TRBJ1-5; clone_size: -; cdr3_length: 11; v_call: TRBV24-1; cdr3_aa: ATSRDGNQPQH
j_call: TRBJ2-3; clone_size: many; cdr3_length: 14; v_call: TRBV25-1; cdr3_aa: ASSESPNSYTDTQY
j_call: TRBJ2-7; clone_size: few; cdr3_length: 13; v_call: TRBV20-1; cdr3_aa: SATTGTGDSYEQY
j_call: TRBJ2-3; clone_size: many; cdr3_length: 15; v_call: TRBV7-2; cdr3_aa: ASSRIPLAESTDTQY
j_call: TRBJ1-2; clone_size: -; cdr3_length: 11; v_call: TRBV2; cdr3_aa: ASITGVINGYT
j_call: TRBJ1-1; clone_size: -; cdr3_length: 11; v_call: TRBV3-1; cdr3_aa: ASSQVEGLGAF
j_call: TRBJ1-1; clone_size: -; cdr3_length: 13; v_call: TRBV12-3/TRBV12-4; cdr3_aa: ASVGFGYRYTEAF
j_call: TRBJ1-5; clone_size: -; cdr3_length: 12; v_call: TRBV25-1; cdr3_aa: ATSGTGGNQPQH